This record looks at one T cell receptor beta chain sequence and its context. The CDR3 covers 14 residues. Germline V gene sequence: CDR1 LNHDA, CDR2 SQIVND (reference sequence). The ends were cut back, 5 bases at V and 9 bases at J, with 17 bases in the middle. These data originate in a study of T cell responses to AZD1222 COVID-19 vaccine. Data came from immunoSEQ multiplex PCR; TCRdb stores just in-frame clones and leaves some out. Here the sample spans 150,000 to 200,000 clones, around 90% being singletons. The specimen was peripheral blood, collected on day 0 of AZD1222 vaccination. The rearrangement joins TRBV19 to TRBJ1-5; the D gene is possibly TRBD1 (5 bases). The receptor comes from an adult in good health. The CDR3 coding sequence is TGTGCCAGTAGTGAGAGGGACGTCCACTGGCCCCAGCATTTT. It specifies CASSERDVHWPQHF. The full variable domain, with the rest looked up from reference TRBV19 and TRBJ1-5, is DGGITQSPKYLFRKEGQNVTLSCEQNLNHDAMYWYRQDPGQGLRLIYYSQIVNDFQKGDIAEGYSVSREKKESFPLTVTSAQKNPTAFYLCASSERDVHWPQHFGDGTRLSIL.